One T cell receptor beta chain is described in this entry. The antigen remains unidentified. For the second PCR, which ran for roughly 6 to 12 cycles, a sample-barcoded 5' primer and a J-beta primer mix were used. TCRdb re-derived calls from the 5' RACE reads in MiXCR, one entry per CDR3 protein. Here the sample spans under 2 million distinct CDR3 sequences, 34% being singletons. This entry is derived from a study of blood T cells in healthy people across ages. Trimming removed 2 bases at V and 5 bases at J, with 16 bases between. The CDR3 spans 15 residues. CDR1 SGHTS and CDR2 YDEGEE come from the germline V gene. General observations from the study: TCR beta diversity per million T cells fell roughly linearly with age.

The sample consisted of blood. The clonotype was recovered from a woman in her twenties or thirties in good health. The chain carries TRBV5-8 and TRBJ2-5; D gene ambiguous. CDR3 bases: TGTGCCAGCAGCTTTGCCAGGACCCTTTCGGAGACCCAGTACTTC. It translates to CASSFARTLSETQYF.